This T cell receptor (beta chain) was recorded in a study of cytomegalovirus exposure and HLA in healthy donors. Use of 60 Vbeta and 13 Jbeta primers characterized the PCR. Authors' methods: In a later analysis, approximately 80 million unique TCR beta chains included roughly 11 million shared by two or more donors. The table came from immunoSEQ multiplex PCR; TCRdb's copy has only in-frame clones and leaves some out. That table supplies the V and J calls and clone size; D and trimming were determined from the DNA. The sample lists 200,000 or so clones; 76% were seen once. The CDR3 runs to 15 residues. The ends were cut back, 2 bases at V and 2 bases at J, with 12 bases in the middle. Germline CDR1 MNHEY, CDR2 SMNVEV (reference sequence).

Input material: PBMCs. The V gene is TRBV27, the J gene TRBJ1-2, with D perhaps TRBD1 (5 bases). This TCR was sampled from a man aged 18 to 35 in good health and CMV-seronegative. The CDR3 DNA sequence: TGTGCCAGCAGTTTACTGGCAGGGTTGAACTATGGCTACACCTTC. Its translation is CASSLLAGLNYGYTF.